A single sample gave rise to the 10 T cell receptor beta chains below, sequenced in a study of blood T cells in healthy people across ages. Using a J-beta primer mix together with a sample-barcoded 5' primer, a second PCR was run for about 6 to 11 cycles. TCRdb ran MiXCR on the 5' RACE reads and lists one entry per CDR3 protein. The sample yields approximately 800,000 distinct CDR3 sequences, 58% seen once. Sequencing was done on a sample of blood. The receptors stem from a man younger than 40 in good health.

For the CDR3, the DNA is TGTGCCAGCAGCCCCCGCTGGGGGGAAGAGACCCAGTACTTC. Amino acid sequence: CASSPRWGEETQYF. The V and J genes are TRBV5-5 and TRBJ2-5; possibly TRBD2 for D (6 bases). This CDR3 spans 14 amino acids. Looked up from germline, CDR1 is SGHKS and CDR2 is YYEKEE (reference sequence). The V and J ends lost 4 bases and 3 bases respectively, with 13 bases between them. The entire variable domain, with the rest obtained from reference TRBV5-5 and TRBJ2-5, is as follows: DAGVTQSPTHLIKTRGQQVTLRCSPISGHKSVSWYQQVLGQGPQFIFQYYEKEERGRGNFPDRFSARQFPNYSSELNVNALLLGDSALYLCASSPRWGEETQYFGPGTRLLVL.

The chain carries TRBV14 and TRBJ2-1; D not certain. V was pared by 2 bases and J by 10 bases, with 6 bases between. There are 11 residues in the CDR3. Germline values: CDR1 SGHDN, CDR2 FVKESK. Here the CDR3 DNA reads TGTGCCAGCAGCCAATTTTACGAGCAGTTCTTC. Protein sequence: CASSQFYEQFF.

The V gene is TRBV20-1, the J gene TRBJ2-1; 8 nucleotides line up with TRBD2. The CDR3 is made up of 16 amino acids. J was trimmed by 0 bases and V by 5 bases; bases with no gene match: 9. Germline V gene sequence: CDR1 DFQATT, CDR2 SNEGSKA (reference sequence). The CDR3 sequence: CSALDRTSSSYNEQFF. CDR3 nucleotide sequence: TGCAGTGCTCTCGATCGGACTAGCAGCTCCTACAATGAGCAGTTCTTC.

This clonotype was seen only a few times. V usage is TRBV29-1 and J usage is TRBJ2-3; possibly TRBD2 for D (6 bases). This CDR3 is built from 13 residues. The V end lost 8 bases, the J end lost 5 bases, and 17 bases lay between the germline ends. Germline CDR1 is SQVTM and CDR2 is ANQGSEA. Here the CDR3 reads CSHGTAGRDTQYF. As DNA, the CDR3 is TGCAGCCATGGGACTGCGGGTCGAGATACGCAGTATTTT.

In this sample, this clonotype turned up a few times. This chain links TRBV20-1 with TRBJ2-5, with D possibly matching TRBD2 (6 bases). Germline assignment: CDR1 DFQATT and CDR2 SNEGSKA (reference sequence). CDR3 size: 15 residues. With 6 bases removed from V and 5 bases from J, the gap between germline ends came to 22 bases. The CDR3 loop reads CSADLGALAPETQYF. DNA for the CDR3: TGCAGTGCAGATTTAGGGGCACTAGCCCCCGAGACCCAGTACTTC.

This clonotype was seen only a few times. The chain joins TRBV7-3 to TRBJ2-5; possible D gene TRBD1, 5 bases. The J call may be incorrect, as the DNA end agrees better with TRBJ2-7. The CDR3 length is 15 residues. Germline CDR1 and CDR2: SGHTA and FQGTGA. The CDR3 region is CASSVTASQTYEQYF. The CDR3 DNA is TGTGCCAGCAGCGTGACAGCCTCCCAAACCTACGAGCAGTACTTC.

This chain joins TRBV6-2 or TRBV6-3 and TRBJ2-1; perhaps TRBD2 as D (6 bases). The CDR3 consists of 14 residues. Germline values: CDR1 MNHEY, CDR2 SVGEGT. V gave up 0 bases and J gave up 8 bases, with 11 bases separating them. CDR3: CASSYSRGSYEQFF. In DNA, the CDR3 is TGTGCCAGCAGTTACTCGCGGGGTAGCTATGAGCAGTTCTTC.

The chain links TRBV29-1 to TRBJ2-6; D unclear. Germline V gene lookup returns CDR1 SQVTM and CDR2 ANQGSEA. Trimming took off 4 bases at V and 1 base at J, with 11 bases between the two ends. CDR3 length: 15 residues. The CDR3 bases are TGCAGCGTTGGCCAGGAGTGGTCTGGGGCCAACGTCCTGACTTTC. It is translated as CSVGQEWSGANVLTF. Together with reference TRBV29-1 and TRBJ2-6, the CDR3 gives the full variable domain: SAVISQKPSRDICQRGTSLTIQCQVDSQVTMMFWYRQQPGQSLTLIATANQGSEATYESGFVIDKFPISRPNLTFSTLTVSNMSPEDSSIYLCSVGQEWSGANVLTFGAGSRLTVL.

The chain recombines TRBV3-1 with TRBJ1-2; D gene unclear. This CDR3 contains 14 residues. V was cut by 3 bases and J by 8 bases, with 16 bases left in between. Germline CDR1 reads LGHDT; CDR2 reads YNNKEL (reference sequence). The CDR3 spells CASSHPSRRGGYTF. The CDR3 DNA follows: TGTGCCAGCAGCCATCCCTCAAGGAGAGGCGGCTACACCTTC. Looking up the rest from reference TRBV3-1 and TRBJ1-2 gives the full variable domain: DTAVSQTPKYLVTQMGNDKSIKCEQNLGHDTMYWYKQDSKKFLKIMFSYNNKELIINETVPNRFSPKSPDKAHLNLHINSLELGDSAVYFCASSHPSRRGGYTFGSGTRLTVV.

This rearrangement joins TRBV10-3 to TRBJ2-2, with TRBD2 as a possible D gene (6 bases). The CDR3 has 14 residues. Germline V gene sequence: CDR1 ENHRY, CDR2 SYGVKD. Trimming stripped 11 bases from V and 2 bases from J, with 15 bases between. CDR3 in amino acids: CAAGGTGNTGELFF. The CDR3, as DNA: TGTGCCGCAGGCGGGACTGGAAACACCGGGGAGCTGTTTTTT.